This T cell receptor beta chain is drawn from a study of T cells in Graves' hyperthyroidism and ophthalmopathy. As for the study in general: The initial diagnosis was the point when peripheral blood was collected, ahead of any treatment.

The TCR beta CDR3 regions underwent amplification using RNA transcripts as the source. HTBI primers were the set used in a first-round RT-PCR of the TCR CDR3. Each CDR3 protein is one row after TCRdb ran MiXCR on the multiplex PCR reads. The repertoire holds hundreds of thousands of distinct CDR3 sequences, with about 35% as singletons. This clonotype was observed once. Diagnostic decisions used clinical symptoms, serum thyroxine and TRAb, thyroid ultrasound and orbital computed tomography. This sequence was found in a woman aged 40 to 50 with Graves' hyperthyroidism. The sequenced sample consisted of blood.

This chain's CDR3 is CSASTVAKGELFF. The CDR3 DNA is TGCAGTGCTAGTACAGTGGCAAAAGGGGAGCTGTTTTTT. The chain is built from TRBV20-1 and TRBJ2-2, with D uncertain. CDR1 is DFQATT and CDR2 is SNEGSKA in the germline V gene (reference sequence). This CDR3 region has 13 residues. V was trimmed by 3 bases and J by 8 bases, leaving 13 bases between them.